This entry lists 23 T cell receptor beta chains sequenced from one sample in a study of CXCR3-negative and CXCR3-positive naive CD8 T cells. UMI labels and 5' RACE were used to prepare the TRB cDNA libraries. TCRdb reprocessed the 5' RACE reads, keeping one entry per CDR3 protein, no DNA. Its clone listing holds 130,000 to 150,000 distinct CDR3 sequences. These receptors have no identified antigens. Study conclusions and caveats: CXCR3-negative naive cells had less hydrophobic TRB CDR3s than did CXCR3-positive naive cells.

The sample comprised naive CXCR3+ CD8+ T cells from blood. Subset defined: CD45RO-CCR7+CD27+CD95- naive CD8+ T cells expressing CXCR3 (TNR3+). Every receptor here comes from a human donor in good health. Some clones in this sample may be carry-over from other donors' samples.

The chain links TRBV7-8 to TRBJ2-3; the TCRdb call, TRBD2, lacks DNA for checking. CDR1 and CDR2 from the germline V gene are SGHVS and FQNEAQ. CDR3 length: 17 amino acids. The CDR3 sequence is CASSLFVLAGGKDTQYF.

The gene calls are TRBV28 and TRBJ2-7; TCRdb reports TRBD1, a call that lacks DNA to check it against. This CDR3 is 15 amino acids long. Per the germline V gene, CDR1 is MDHEN and CDR2 is SYDVKM. The CDR3 region is CASSFLGTDSYEQYF.

The V and J genes are TRBV29-1 and TRBJ1-1; TCRdb designates TRBD1, a call that cannot be tested without DNA. The CDR3 loop spans 11 amino acids. Germline V CDR1 and CDR2: SQVTM, ANQGSEA. CDR3 amino acids: CSATEQGVAFF.

This chain uses TRBV19 with TRBJ1-2; the TCRdb D gene call, TRBD1, has no DNA to confirm it. The CDR3 sequence is 13 residues long. Germline V gene data show CDR1 as LNHDA and CDR2 as SQIVND (reference sequence). CDR3 amino acids: CASSITGVDGYTF.

The chain combines TRBV12-3 or TRBV12-4 with TRBJ2-2; TCRdb picks TRBD1, but there is no DNA to check that call. This CDR3 is 17 amino acids long. The CDR3 sequence is CASSPTGQGAQAGELFF.

This sequence joins TRBV7-9 and TRBJ2-5; with no DNA, the TCRdb D assignment of TRBD1 cannot be verified. Germline V gene data show CDR1 as SEHNR and CDR2 as FQNEAQ (reference sequence). This CDR3 comprises 13 residues. CDR3 amino acids: CASTLGSEETQYF.

The chain joins TRBV29-1 to TRBJ2-2. CDR3 size: 11 residues. Germline loops: CDR1 SQVTM, CDR2 ANQGSEA. The CDR3 spells CSVRDTGELFF.

V and J are TRBV19 and TRBJ2-7. The CDR3 is 12 amino acids. In germline, CDR1 is LNHDA, CDR2 SQIVND (reference sequence). This CDR3 reads CASSGSYYEQYF.

This chain uses TRBV29-1 with TRBJ1-2; TCRdb's D call of TRBD1 is untestable without DNA. The length of the CDR3 is 17 residues. CDR1 SQVTM and CDR2 ANQGSEA come from the germline V gene. The chain's CDR3 is CSTEGQGSRRGDYGYTF. Supplemented by reference TRBV29-1 and TRBJ1-2, the full variable domain reads SAVISQKPSRDICQRGTSLTIQCQVDSQVTMMFWYRQQPGQSLTLIATANQGSEATYESGFVIDKFPISRPNLTFSTLTVSNMSPEDSSIYLCSTEGQGSRRGDYGYTFGSGTRLTVV.

The rearrangement links TRBV7-6 to TRBJ2-5; checking the TCRdb D call of TRBD2 is not possible without DNA. The CDR3 has 17 residues. Germline CDR1 reads SGHVS; CDR2 reads FNYEAQ. CDR3 region: CASSVTSGGAFQETQYF.

The J gene is TRBJ2-1, the V gene TRBV7-9. Germline CDR1 is SEHNR and CDR2 is FQNEAQ (reference sequence). This CDR3 has 13 amino acids. This CDR3 reads CASMVISYNEQFF.

V and J are TRBV29-1 and TRBJ2-1; TCRdb's assignment of TRBD1 cannot be checked, as there is no DNA. CDR1 is SQVTM and CDR2 is ANQGSEA in the germline V gene. The CDR3 totals 14 residues. The CDR3 reads CSVELDRAYNEQFF.

The V and J genes are TRBV3-1 and TRBJ2-3; TCRdb lists TRBD1, though no DNA is available to test this call. This CDR3 is 17 amino acids long. The germline gives CDR1 LGHDT, CDR2 YNNKEL (reference sequence). The CDR3 sequence is CASSQSSRSAVPDTQYF.

V usage is TRBV15 and J usage is TRBJ2-7; TCRdb names TRBD2, which stays unverified in the absence of DNA. This CDR3 is 15 amino acids long. Germline CDR1 LNHNV, CDR2 YYDKDF (reference sequence). CDR3 region: CATSTEMPGLVEQYF.

The V and J genes are TRBV28 and TRBJ2-6; as DNA is missing, the TRBD1 call by TCRdb cannot be tested. Germline assignment: CDR1 MDHEN and CDR2 SYDVKM. CDR3 length: 19 amino acids. The CDR3 is CASSGLYRTDLSGANVLTF.

This sequence joins TRBV29-1 and TRBJ1-2. Per germline, CDR1 SQVTM and CDR2 ANQGSEA. This CDR3 contains 11 residues. The CDR3 is CSVDGYYGYTF.

The chain joins TRBV12-3 or TRBV12-4 to TRBJ2-3; there is no DNA to check the TCRdb D call of TRBD1. The length of the CDR3 is 13 residues. The CDR3 sequence is CASSPGTVNTQYF.

This CDR3 is CASSQPITGNEQFF. This chain joins TRBV4-1 and TRBJ2-1. Germline CDR1 reads MGHRA; CDR2 reads YSYEKL. The CDR3 sequence is 14 residues long.

The chain uses TRBV4-3 and TRBJ1-2. Germline V gene sequence: CDR1 LGHNA, CDR2 YSLEER. The CDR3 has 15 residues. CDR3 protein: CASSQEMGWFYGYTF.

This chain joins TRBV11-1 and TRBJ2-7; TCRdb names TRBD1, which stays unverified in the absence of DNA. CDR1 is SGHAT and CDR2 is FQDESV in the germline V gene (reference sequence). The CDR3 is made up of 16 amino acids. CDR3 in amino acids: CASSSRDRLSSYEQYF.

CDR3 loop: CSVERTSWGGTDTQYF. The gene calls are TRBV29-1 and TRBJ2-3; TCRdb selects TRBD2, and the lack of DNA leaves this call unchecked. Per the germline V gene, CDR1 is SQVTM and CDR2 is ANQGSEA. The CDR3 is 16 amino acids.

This sequence joins TRBV6-5 and TRBJ2-5; TCRdb names TRBD2, which stays unverified in the absence of DNA. The CDR3 extends over 16 amino acids. The germline V gene encodes CDR1 MNHEY and CDR2 SVGAGI. This CDR3 reads CASSYLDLAGKETQYF.

V gene TRBV14 combines with J gene TRBJ2-7; TCRdb outputs TRBD1, but without DNA this stays unchecked. The germline gives CDR1 SGHDN, CDR2 FVKESK. The CDR3 sequence is 16 residues long. CDR3 sequence: CASSLGWAEAFYEQYF.